These T cell receptor beta chains were read from a single sample in a study of cytomegalovirus exposure and HLA in healthy donors. Using immunoSEQ multiplex PCR, the repertoire was profiled, and TCRdb retains in-frame clones only, with some absent. This sample has more than 90,000 clones; 55% to 75% occur once, and the top ten carry just over 8.5%. Sequenced material: PBMCs. These receptors were taken from a man aged 25-45 years in good health and CMV-seropositive. The CDR3 runs from the conserved cysteine through the conserved F or W. D genes are given only for firm matches. Size values are once, few and many counts, or a class for expanded clones, and some rows have none.

V	D	J	size	DNA	CDR3
TRBV5-5	TRBD1	TRBJ1-2	-	TGTGCCAGCAGCGCCACGGACAGGGCGATCTATGGCTACACCTTC	CASSATDRAIYGYTF
TRBV30	-	TRBJ2-1	-	TGTGCCTGGAGGGAGAATCTAGATCTCGTCGATGAGCAGTTCTTC	CAWRENLDLVDEQFF
TRBV5-5	TRBD1	TRBJ2-2	few	TGTGCCAGCAGCTTTAATTCGGATACAGGGGGCGGGTTCCGGGAGCTGTTTTTT	CASSFNSDTGGGFRELFF
TRBV9	TRBD1	TRBJ2-5	-	TGTGCCAGCAGCGTAGCTGCGGGACAGGGGGCGGAGACCCAGTACTTC	CASSVAAGQGAETQYF
TRBV30	TRBD1	TRBJ2-7	-	TGTGCCTGGAGTCGAGACAGGGGGCCCCACGAGCAGTACTTC	CAWSRDRGPHEQYF
TRBV27	TRBD2	TRBJ2-1	-	TGTGCCAGCAGGAGAAGCGGGGCGGCTCACAATGAGCAGTTCTTC	CASRRSGAAHNEQFF
TRBV5-6	TRBD2	TRBJ2-1	few	TGTGCCAGCAGATTCGGCCTAGCGGGGAATGAGCAGTTCTTC	CASRFGLAGNEQFF
TRBV30	-	TRBJ2-5	-	TGTGCCTGGAGTAAGGGGGAGGGGGTAGAGACCCAGTACTTC	CAWSKGEGVETQYF
TRBV9	TRBD2	TRBJ2-5	-	TGTGCCAGCAGCCCCGGGACTAGCGTTCAAGAGACCCAGTACTTC	CASSPGTSVQETQYF
TRBV29-1	-	TRBJ2-6	few	TGCAGCGTTGACCCCTCAGGGTCTGGGGCCAACGTCCTGACTTTC	CSVDPSGSGANVLTF
TRBV29-1	TRBD2	TRBJ2-1	-	TGCAGCGTTACCCCTGGGAGGGGAAACAATGAGCAGTTCTTC	CSVTPGRGNNEQFF
TRBV12-5	-	TRBJ1-5	-	TGTGCTAGTGGTTTGGTACTTTGGGCCGAGGGGAGGAATCAGCCCCAGCATTTT	CASGLVLWAEGRNQPQHF
TRBV7-9	TRBD1	TRBJ1-1	-	TGTGCCAGCAGCTTAGATTCGACAGGGGGCTACACTGAAGCTTTCTTT	CASSLDSTGGYTEAFF
TRBV18	TRBD2	TRBJ2-7	-	TGTGCCAGCTCACGTACTAGCGGGGGCTACGAGCAGTACTTC	CASSRTSGGYEQYF
TRBV28	-	TRBJ1-5	-	TGTGCCAGCAGTTTGATGACAGGTAGAGGCAATCAGCCCCAGCATTTT	CASSLMTGRGNQPQHF
TRBV2	-	TRBJ2-3	once	TGTGCCAGCAGTGCGGGGTACTCGGCAGATACGCAGTATTTT	CASSAGYSADTQYF
TRBV6-1	-	TRBJ2-7	-	TGTGCCAGCAGTGAACCTGCGACGTACAGTTTTTTCTACGAGCAGTACTTC	CASSEPATYSFFYEQYF
TRBV27	TRBD1	TRBJ2-1	once	TGTGCCAGCAGTTTATTCGGACAGGGGACCAATGAGCAGTTCTTC	CASSLFGQGTNEQFF
TRBV4-1	-	TRBJ2-2	-	TGCGCCAGCAGCTATAACACAGGGACCGGGGAGCTGTTTTTT	CASSYNTGTGELFF
TRBV4-1	-	TRBJ2-7	-	TGCGCCAGCAGCCAACCAGAGACAGGACACTACGAGCAGTACTTC	CASSQPETGHYEQYF
TRBV5-1	TRBD1	TRBJ1-5	-	TGCGCCAGCAGCTTGACAGGGGGCAATAGCAATCAGCCCCAGCATTTT	CASSLTGGNSNQPQHF
TRBV7-9	TRBD1	TRBJ2-7	once	TGTGCCAGCAGCTCTACAGGGGTTCGGTACTTC	CASSSTGVRYF
TRBV2	-	TRBJ1-1	-	TGTGCCAGCAGTGGGGGTATGGGGGCCAACACTGAAGCTTTCTTT	CASSGGMGANTEAFF
TRBV28	-	TRBJ1-1	few	TGTGCCAGCACCACCTTTGGTCGGGGTTTCTTT	CASTTFGRGFF
TRBV30	-	TRBJ1-6	-	TGTGCCTGGACGTCACAGGGCGATTCACCCCTCCACTTT	CAWTSQGDSPLHF
TRBV28	-	TRBJ2-4	-	TGTGCCAGCAGTCCCTCGATATTACAGAAAGCCAAAAACATTCAGTACTTC	CASSPSILQKAKNIQYF
TRBV7-3	-	TRBJ2-7	-	TGTGCCAGCAGCCCTAGGGGAGGTTCCTACGAGCAGTACTTC	CASSPRGGSYEQYF
TRBV6-1	TRBD1	TRBJ1-5	once	TGTGCCAGTCGGGGACAGACTAGCAATCAGCCCCAGCATTTT	CASRGQTSNQPQHF
TRBV2	-	TRBJ1-3	-	TGTGCCAGCAGTGGGGGTCAGGGCTCTGGAAACACCATATATTTT	CASSGGQGSGNTIYF
TRBV6-1	TRBD2	TRBJ2-3	-	TGTGCCAGCAGGGTAGCGGGGGGCGGTCCCGGTACGCAGTATTTT	CASRVAGGGPGTQYF
TRBV27	-	TRBJ2-2	few	TGTGCCACCACGGACTTCGCGAACACCGGGGAGCTGTTTTTT	CATTDFANTGELFF
TRBV5-4	-	TRBJ1-1	few	TGTGCCAGCAGCTTGGGTGTAGGGGCACTATTGGAAGCTTTCTTT	CASSLGVGALLEAFF
TRBV19	TRBD1	TRBJ2-4	-	TGTGCCAGTAGTCTCGGGACAGGGTTTGGCAAAAACATTCAGTACTTC	CASSLGTGFGKNIQYF
TRBV7-3	-	TRBJ2-2	-	TGTGCCAGCAGCTTACAGGGAACCGGGGAGCTGTTTTTT	CASSLQGTGELFF
TRBV15	TRBD1	TRBJ2-3	-	TGTGCCACCAGCAGATCCGACAGGGCAGATACGCAGTATTTT	CATSRSDRADTQYF
TRBV7-8	TRBD1	TRBJ1-2	-	TGTGCTTCAGGACTTCAGGGGGGTTTGGGCTACACCTTC	CASGLQGGLGYTF
TRBV11-2	TRBD2	TRBJ2-7	once	TGTGCCAGCAGCAACCTAGCGGTCTACGAGCAGTACTTC	CASSNLAVYEQYF
TRBV18	-	TRBJ2-3	-	TGTGCCAGCTCGTCCTCGGGGGGCACAGATACGCAGTATTTT	CASSSSGGTDTQYF
TRBV9	-	TRBJ2-3	few	TGTGCCAGCAGCCTCCTACCTAGAGATACGCAGTATTTT	CASSLLPRDTQYF
TRBV11-3	-	TRBJ1-1	-	TGTGCCAGCAGCCCCAGACAGAGCACTGAAGCTTTCTTT	CASSPRQSTEAFF
TRBV29-1	-	TRBJ1-1	-	TGCAGCGTTCCGCGGGGGGGCACTGAAGCCTTCTTT	CSVPRGGTEAFF
TRBV7-9	-	TRBJ2-1	-	TGTGCCAGCAGCCCCCATCGGGGTATTTCCCGAGATGAGCAGTTCTTC	CASSPHRGISRDEQFF
TRBV2	TRBD1	TRBJ1-1	-	TGTGCCAGCAGTCGGGACAGGGCCACTGAAGCTTTCTTT	CASSRDRATEAFF
TRBV7-2	TRBD1	TRBJ1-2	-	TGTGCCAGCAGCCAAGACAGGGCCTATGGCTACACCTTC	CASSQDRAYGYTF
TRBV10-3	TRBD1	TRBJ1-1	few	TGTGCCACCCTGATGACAGGGGACACTGAAGCTTTCTTT	CATLMTGDTEAFF
TRBV7-8	TRBD2	TRBJ2-3	-	TGTGCCAGCAGCTTACTGGCTAGCGGGGCCACAGATACGCAGTATTTT	CASSLLASGATDTQYF
TRBV5-1	TRBD1	TRBJ1-2	once	TGCGCCAGCAGCTTGTCTGGGACAGGGGTGGTCTATGGCTACACCTTC	CASSLSGTGVVYGYTF
TRBV5-1	TRBD2	TRBJ2-5	once	TGCGCCAGCAGCTTGTTTTTGGGACTAGCGGGGGACCAAGAGACCCAGTACTTC	CASSLFLGLAGDQETQYF
TRBV29-1	TRBD1	TRBJ1-6	-	TGCAGCGTGATAACAGGGGGTAATTCACCCCTCCACTTT	CSVITGGNSPLHF
TRBV5-1	-	TRBJ2-1	-	TGCGCCAGCAGCTTGGCAGGGGGGAACAATGAGCAGTTCTTC	CASSLAGGNNEQFF
TRBV27	TRBD2	TRBJ2-6	-	TGTGCCAGCAGTCAGGATCGGACTAGCGTCCTCTCTGGGGCCAACGTCCTGACTTTC	CASSQDRTSVLSGANVLTF
TRBV5-8	-	TRBJ2-3	few	TGTGCCAGCAGCCCTCAGCAGACTAGCACAGATACGCAGTATTTT	CASSPQQTSTDTQYF
TRBV7-8	-	TRBJ2-4	few	TGTGCCAGCAGCTTACGAGGGCGGGCAGTCAAAAACATTCAGTACTTC	CASSLRGRAVKNIQYF
TRBV19	TRBD2	TRBJ2-1	-	TGTGCCAGTAGTACCCCGGGACTAGCCTTAAATGAGCAGTTCTTC	CASSTPGLALNEQFF
TRBV6-5	-	TRBJ2-7	-	TGTGCCAGCTGTGGTTCCGCCGGGGGTTCCTACGAGCAGTACTTC	CASCGSAGGSYEQYF
TRBV5-1	TRBD1	TRBJ2-7	-	TGCGCCAGCAGCTCCGGGACAGGCAAATACGAGCAGTACTTC	CASSSGTGKYEQYF
TRBV19	TRBD1	TRBJ1-3	-	TGTGCCAGTAGTATAGGACGGACAGGTACTGGAAACACCATATATTTT	CASSIGRTGTGNTIYF